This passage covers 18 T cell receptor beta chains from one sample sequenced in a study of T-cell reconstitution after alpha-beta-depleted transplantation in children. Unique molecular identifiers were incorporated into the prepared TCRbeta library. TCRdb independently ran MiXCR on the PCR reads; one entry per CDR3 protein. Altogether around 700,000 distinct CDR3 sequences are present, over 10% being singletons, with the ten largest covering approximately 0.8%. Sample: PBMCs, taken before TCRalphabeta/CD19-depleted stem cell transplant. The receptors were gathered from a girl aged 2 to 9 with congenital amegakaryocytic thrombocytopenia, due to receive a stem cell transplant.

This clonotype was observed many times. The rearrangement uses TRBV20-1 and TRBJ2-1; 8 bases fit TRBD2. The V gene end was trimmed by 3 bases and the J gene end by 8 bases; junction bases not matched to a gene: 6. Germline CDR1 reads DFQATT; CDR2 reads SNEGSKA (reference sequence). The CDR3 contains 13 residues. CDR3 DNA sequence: TGCAGTGCTAGGGAAGCGGGAGCCGATGAGCAGTTCTTC. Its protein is CSAREAGADEQFF.

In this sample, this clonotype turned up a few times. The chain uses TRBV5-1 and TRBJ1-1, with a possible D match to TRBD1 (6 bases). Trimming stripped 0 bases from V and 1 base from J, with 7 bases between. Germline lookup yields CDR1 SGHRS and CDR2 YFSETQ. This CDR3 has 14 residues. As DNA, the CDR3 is TGCGCCAGCAGCTTGGAGGGGGGGAACACTGAAGCTTTCTTT. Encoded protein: CASSLEGGNTEAFF.

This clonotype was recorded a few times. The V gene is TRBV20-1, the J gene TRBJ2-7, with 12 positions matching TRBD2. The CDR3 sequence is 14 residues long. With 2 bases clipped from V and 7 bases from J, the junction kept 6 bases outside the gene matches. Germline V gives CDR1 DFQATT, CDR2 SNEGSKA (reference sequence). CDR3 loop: CSARPRTSGVEQYF. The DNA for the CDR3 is TGCAGTGCTAGACCACGGACTAGCGGGGTTGAGCAGTACTTC.

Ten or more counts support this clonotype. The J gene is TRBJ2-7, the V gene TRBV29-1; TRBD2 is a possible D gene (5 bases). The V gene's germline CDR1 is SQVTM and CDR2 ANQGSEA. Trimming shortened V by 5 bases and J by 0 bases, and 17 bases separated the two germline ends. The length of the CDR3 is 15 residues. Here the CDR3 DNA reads TGCAGCGTTCTTTTTTTTGACTACAACTCCTACGAGCAGTACTTC. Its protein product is CSVLFFDYNSYEQYF.

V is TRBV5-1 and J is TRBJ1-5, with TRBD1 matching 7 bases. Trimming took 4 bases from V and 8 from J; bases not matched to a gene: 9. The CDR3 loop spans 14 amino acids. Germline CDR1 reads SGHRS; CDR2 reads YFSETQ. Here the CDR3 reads CASSPTGQTEPQHF. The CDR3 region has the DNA TGCGCCAGCAGCCCGACAGGGCAGACAGAGCCCCAGCATTTT.

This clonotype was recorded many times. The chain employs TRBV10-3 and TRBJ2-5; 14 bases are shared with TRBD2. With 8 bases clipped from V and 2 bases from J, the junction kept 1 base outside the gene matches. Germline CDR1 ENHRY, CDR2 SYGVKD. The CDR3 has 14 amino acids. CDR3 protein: CAIGTSGGQETQYF. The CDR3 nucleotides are TGTGCCATCGGGACTAGCGGGGGTCAAGAGACCCAGTACTTC.

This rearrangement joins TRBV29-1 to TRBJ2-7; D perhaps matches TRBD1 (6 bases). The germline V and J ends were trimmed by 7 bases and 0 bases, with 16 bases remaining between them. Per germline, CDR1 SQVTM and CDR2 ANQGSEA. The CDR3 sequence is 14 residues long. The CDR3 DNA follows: TGCAGCGCCAAAAGGGGGATGAGCTCCTACGAGCAGTACTTC. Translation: CSAKRGMSSYEQYF.

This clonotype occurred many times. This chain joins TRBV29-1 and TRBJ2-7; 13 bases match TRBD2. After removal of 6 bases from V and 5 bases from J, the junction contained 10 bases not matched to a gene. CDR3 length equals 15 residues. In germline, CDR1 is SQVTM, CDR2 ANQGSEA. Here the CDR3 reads CSVGGLAGAMDEQYF. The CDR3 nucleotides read TGCAGCGTGGGCGGACTAGCGGGAGCAATGGACGAGCAGTACTTC.

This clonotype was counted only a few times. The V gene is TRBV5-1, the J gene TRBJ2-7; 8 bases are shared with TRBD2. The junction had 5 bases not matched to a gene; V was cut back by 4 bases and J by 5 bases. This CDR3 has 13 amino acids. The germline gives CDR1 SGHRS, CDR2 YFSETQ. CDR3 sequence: CASSERELDEQYF. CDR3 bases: TGCGCCAGCAGCGAGCGGGAGCTCGACGAGCAGTACTTC.

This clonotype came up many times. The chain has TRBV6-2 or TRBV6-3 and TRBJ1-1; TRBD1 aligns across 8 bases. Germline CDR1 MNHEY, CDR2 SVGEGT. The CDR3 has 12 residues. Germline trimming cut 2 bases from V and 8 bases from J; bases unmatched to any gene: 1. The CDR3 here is CASSYGTGEAFF. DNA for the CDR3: TGTGCCAGCAGTTACGGGACAGGCGAAGCTTTCTTT.

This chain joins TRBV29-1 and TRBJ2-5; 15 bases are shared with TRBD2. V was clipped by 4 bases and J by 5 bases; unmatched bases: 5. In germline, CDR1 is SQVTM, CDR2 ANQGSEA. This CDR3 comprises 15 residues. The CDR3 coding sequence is TGCAGCGTTGGGACTAGCGGGAGGGCCTGGGAGACCCAGTACTTC. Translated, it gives CSVGTSGRAWETQYF.

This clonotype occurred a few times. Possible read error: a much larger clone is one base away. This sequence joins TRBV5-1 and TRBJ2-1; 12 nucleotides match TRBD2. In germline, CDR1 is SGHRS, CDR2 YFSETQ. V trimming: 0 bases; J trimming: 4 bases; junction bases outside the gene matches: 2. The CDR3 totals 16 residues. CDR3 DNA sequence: TGCGCCAGCAGCTTGGTTCTAGCGGGAGGGTACAATGAGCAGTTCTTC. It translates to CASSLVLAGGYNEQFF.

CDR3 bases: TGTGCCAGTCGAATAAGGGCTAGCGGGAGCGGGGAGACCCAGTACTTC. Its protein product is CASRIRASGSGETQYF. The chain uses TRBV27 and TRBJ2-5, with 10 bases aligning to TRBD2. CDR3 length equals 16 residues. Trimming at V came to 9 bases and at J to 5 bases, leaving 15 bases not matched to a gene. Germline assignment: CDR1 MNHEY and CDR2 SMNVEV (reference sequence).

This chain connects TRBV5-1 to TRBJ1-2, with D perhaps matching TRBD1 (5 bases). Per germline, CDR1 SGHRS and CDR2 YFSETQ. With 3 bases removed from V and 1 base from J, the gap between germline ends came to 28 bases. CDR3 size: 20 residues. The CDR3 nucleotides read TGCGCCAGCAGCTGGAACGCACAGGCACGTGGAGAGGGCATTAACTATGGCTACACCTTC. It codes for CASSWNAQARGEGINYGYTF.

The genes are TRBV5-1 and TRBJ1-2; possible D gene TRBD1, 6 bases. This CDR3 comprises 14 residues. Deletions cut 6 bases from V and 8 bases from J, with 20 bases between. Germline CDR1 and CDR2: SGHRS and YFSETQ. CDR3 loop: CASKGDLLDSGYTF. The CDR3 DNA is TGCGCCAGCAAGGGGGACCTCCTCGACTCGGGCTACACCTTC.

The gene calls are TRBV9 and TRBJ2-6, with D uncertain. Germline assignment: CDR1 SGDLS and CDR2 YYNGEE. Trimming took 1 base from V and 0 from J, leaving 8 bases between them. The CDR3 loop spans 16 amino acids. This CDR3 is CASSVPAASGANVLTF. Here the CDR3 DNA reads TGTGCCAGCAGCGTACCGGCGGCCTCTGGGGCCAACGTCCTGACTTTC.

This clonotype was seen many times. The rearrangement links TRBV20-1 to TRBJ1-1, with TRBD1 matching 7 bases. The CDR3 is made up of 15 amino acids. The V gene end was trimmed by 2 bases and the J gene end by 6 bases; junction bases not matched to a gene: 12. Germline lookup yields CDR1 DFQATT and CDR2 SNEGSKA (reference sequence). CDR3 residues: CSARFRQGFLAEAFF. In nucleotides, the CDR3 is TGCAGTGCTAGATTTCGACAGGGTTTCTTAGCTGAAGCTTTCTTT.

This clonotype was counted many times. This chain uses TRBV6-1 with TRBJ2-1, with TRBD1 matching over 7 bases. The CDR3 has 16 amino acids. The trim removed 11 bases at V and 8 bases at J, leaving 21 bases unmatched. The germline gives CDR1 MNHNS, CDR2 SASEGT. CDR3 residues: CAEAYRDSRDSHEQFF. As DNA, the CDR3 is TGTGCCGAGGCCTACAGGGACAGCCGCGATAGCCATGAGCAGTTCTTC.